This T cell receptor (beta chain) was identified in a study of T cells expressing NK-cell markers. Study context: The authors derived TCR beta repertoires from sorted CD3+CD56+NKG2C+, CD3+CD56+NKG2C- and CD3+CD56-NKG2C+ T cells. Overall study results and limits: In about six donors, dominant NKG2C+ clonotypes were about 1.0-7.5% of CD8+ T cells. Where several donors were concerned, these clonotypes also led the CD3+CD56-NKG2C+ fraction.

The cDNA for TCR beta came from 5'RACE template switching with UMIs. TCRdb reprocessed the 5' RACE reads, with one entry per CDR3 protein and no DNA. The sample has a few hundred thousand distinct CDR3 sequences; the top ten hold 1.4%. For this clonotype: What it binds is not known.

Germline V gene sequence: CDR1 SEHNR, CDR2 FQNEAQ (reference sequence). The CDR3 runs to 17 residues. J is TRBJ2-1 and V is TRBV7-9; the D call of TRBD1 rests on TCRdb alone, since no DNA is present to check it. The specimen was blood T cells: a sorted CD56 or NKG2C T cell subset, CD4+ or CD8+ T cells, or bulk PBMC T cells (not recorded which). This receptor was identified in a woman aged 45 to 65 in good health. This CDR3 reads CASSLAALGTGDDEQFF.